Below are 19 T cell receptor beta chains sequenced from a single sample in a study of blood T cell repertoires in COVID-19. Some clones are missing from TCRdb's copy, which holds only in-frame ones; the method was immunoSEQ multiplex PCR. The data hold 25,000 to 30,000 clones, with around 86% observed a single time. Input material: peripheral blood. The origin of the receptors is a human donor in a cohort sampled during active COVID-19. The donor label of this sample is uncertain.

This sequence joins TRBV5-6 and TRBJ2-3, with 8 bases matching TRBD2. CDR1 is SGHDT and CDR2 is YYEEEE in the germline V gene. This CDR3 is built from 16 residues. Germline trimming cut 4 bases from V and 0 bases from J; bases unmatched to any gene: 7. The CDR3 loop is CASSPNSGASTDTQYF. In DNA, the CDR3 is TGTGCCAGCAGCCCCAATAGCGGGGCCAGCACAGATACGCAGTATTTT.

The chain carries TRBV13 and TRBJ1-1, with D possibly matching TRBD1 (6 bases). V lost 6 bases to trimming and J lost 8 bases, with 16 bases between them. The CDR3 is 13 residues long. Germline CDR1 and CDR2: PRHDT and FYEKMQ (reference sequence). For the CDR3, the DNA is TGTGCCAGCAGTCGTAGGGGGGGCACCGAAGCTTTCTTT. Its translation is CASSRRGGTEAFF.

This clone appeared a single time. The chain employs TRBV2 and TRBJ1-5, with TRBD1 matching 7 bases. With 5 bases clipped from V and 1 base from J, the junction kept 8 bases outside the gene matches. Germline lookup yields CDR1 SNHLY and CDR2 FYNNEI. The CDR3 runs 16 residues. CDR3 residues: CASSRLGTASNQPQHF. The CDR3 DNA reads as TGTGCCAGCAGTCGTCTTGGGACAGCCAGCAATCAGCCCCAGCATTTT.

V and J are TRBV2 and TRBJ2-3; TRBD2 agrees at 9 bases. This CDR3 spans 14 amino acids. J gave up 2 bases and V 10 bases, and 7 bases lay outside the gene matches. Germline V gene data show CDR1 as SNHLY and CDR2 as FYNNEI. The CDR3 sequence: CATSGTSLTDTQYF. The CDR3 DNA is TGTGCCACCTCCGGGACTAGCCTCACAGATACGCAGTATTTT.

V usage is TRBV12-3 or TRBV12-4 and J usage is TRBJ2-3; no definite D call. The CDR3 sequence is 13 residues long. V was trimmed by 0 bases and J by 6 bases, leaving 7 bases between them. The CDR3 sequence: CASSLALRDTQYF. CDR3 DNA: TGTGCCAGCAGTTTAGCGCTGAGGGATACGCAGTATTTT.

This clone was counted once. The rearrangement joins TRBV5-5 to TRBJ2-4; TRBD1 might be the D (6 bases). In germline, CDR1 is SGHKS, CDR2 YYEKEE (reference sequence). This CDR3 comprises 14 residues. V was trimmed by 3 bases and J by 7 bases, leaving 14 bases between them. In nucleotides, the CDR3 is TGTGCCAGCAGCTCCGCCCGGACAGCCAACATTCAGTACTTC. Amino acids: CASSSARTANIQYF.

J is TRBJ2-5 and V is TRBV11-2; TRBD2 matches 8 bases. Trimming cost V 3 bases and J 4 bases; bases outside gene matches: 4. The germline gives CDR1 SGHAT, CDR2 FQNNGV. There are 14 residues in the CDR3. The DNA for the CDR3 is TGTGCCAGCAGCTTCCGGGGGGGTCGAGAGACCCAGTACTTC. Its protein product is CASSFRGGRETQYF.

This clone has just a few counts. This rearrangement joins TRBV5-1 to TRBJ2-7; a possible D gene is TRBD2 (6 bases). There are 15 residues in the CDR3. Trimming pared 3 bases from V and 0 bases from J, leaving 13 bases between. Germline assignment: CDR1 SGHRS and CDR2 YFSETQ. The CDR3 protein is CASSWGIGSSYEQYF. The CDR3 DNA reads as TGCGCCAGCAGCTGGGGGATCGGGAGCTCCTACGAGCAGTACTTC.

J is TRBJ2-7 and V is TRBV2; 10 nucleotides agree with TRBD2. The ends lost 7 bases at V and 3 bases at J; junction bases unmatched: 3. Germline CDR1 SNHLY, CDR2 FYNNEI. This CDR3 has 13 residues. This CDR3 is CASIGLADYEQYF. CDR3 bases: TGTGCCAGCATAGGACTAGCGGACTACGAGCAGTACTTC.

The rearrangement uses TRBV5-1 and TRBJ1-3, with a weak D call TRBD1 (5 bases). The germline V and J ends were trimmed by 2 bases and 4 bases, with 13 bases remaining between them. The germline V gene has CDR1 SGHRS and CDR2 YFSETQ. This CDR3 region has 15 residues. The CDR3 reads CASSLGVTSGNTIYF. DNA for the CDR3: TGCGCCAGCAGCTTAGGGGTTACATCGGGAAACACCATATATTTT.

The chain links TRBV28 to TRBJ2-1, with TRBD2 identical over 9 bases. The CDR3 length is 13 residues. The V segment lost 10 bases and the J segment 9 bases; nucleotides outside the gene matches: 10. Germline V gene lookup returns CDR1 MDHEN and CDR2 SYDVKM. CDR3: CATAAGGRPEQFF. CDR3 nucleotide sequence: TGTGCCACCGCGGCGGGGGGGAGGCCTGAGCAGTTCTTC.

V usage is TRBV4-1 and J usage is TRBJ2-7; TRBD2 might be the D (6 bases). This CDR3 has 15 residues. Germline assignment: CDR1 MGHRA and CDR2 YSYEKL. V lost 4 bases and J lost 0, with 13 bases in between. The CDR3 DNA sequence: TGCGCCAGCAGCCTCGGGGGAGGTTCCTCCTACGAGCAGTACTTC. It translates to CASSLGGGSSYEQYF.

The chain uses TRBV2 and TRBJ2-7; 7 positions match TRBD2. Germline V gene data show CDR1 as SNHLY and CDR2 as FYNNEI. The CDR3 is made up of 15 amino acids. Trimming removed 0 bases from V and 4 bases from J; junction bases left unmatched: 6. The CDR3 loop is CASSEAGRERYEQYF. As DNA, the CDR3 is TGTGCCAGCAGTGAAGCGGGGCGGGAGAGATACGAGCAGTACTTC.

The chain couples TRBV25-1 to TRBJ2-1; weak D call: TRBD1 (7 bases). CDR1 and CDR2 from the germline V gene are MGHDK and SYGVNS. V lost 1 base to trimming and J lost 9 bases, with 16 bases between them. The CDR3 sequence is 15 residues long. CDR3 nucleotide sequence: TGTGCCAGCAGTGAATCGACAGGGCTGGGGGGTGAGCAGTTCTTC. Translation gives CASSESTGLGGEQFF. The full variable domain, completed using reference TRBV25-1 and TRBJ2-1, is EADIYQTPRYLVIGTGKKITLECSQTMGHDKMYWYQQDPGMELHLIHYSYGVNSTEKGDLSSESTVSRIRTEHFPLTLESARPSHTSQYLCASSESTGLGGEQFFGPGTRLTVL.

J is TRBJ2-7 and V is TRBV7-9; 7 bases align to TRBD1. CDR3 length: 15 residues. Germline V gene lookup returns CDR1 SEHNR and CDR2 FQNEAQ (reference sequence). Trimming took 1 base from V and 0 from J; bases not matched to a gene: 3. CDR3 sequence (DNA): TGTGCCAGCAGCTTAGAAGGGGGCCCCTCCTACGAGCAGTACTTC. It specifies CASSLEGGPSYEQYF. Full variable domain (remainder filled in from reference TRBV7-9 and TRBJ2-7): DTGVSQNPRHKITKRGQNVTFRCDPISEHNRLYWYRQTLGQGPEFLTYFQNEAQLEKSRLLSDRFSAERPKGSFSTLEIQRTEQGDSAMYLCASSLEGGPSYEQYFGPGTRLTVT.

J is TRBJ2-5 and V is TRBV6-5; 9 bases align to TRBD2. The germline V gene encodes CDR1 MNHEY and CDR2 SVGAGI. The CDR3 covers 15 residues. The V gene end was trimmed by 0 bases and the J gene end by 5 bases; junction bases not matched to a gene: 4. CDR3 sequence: CASSYSLAGFETQYF. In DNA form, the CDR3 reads TGTGCCAGCAGTTACTCCCTAGCGGGATTCGAGACCCAGTACTTC.

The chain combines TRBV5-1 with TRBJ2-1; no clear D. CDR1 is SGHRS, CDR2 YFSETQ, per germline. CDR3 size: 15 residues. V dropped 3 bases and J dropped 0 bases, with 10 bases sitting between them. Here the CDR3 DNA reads TGCGCCAGCAGCTCAGCGCCGAGCTCCTACAATGAGCAGTTCTTC. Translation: CASSSAPSSYNEQFF.

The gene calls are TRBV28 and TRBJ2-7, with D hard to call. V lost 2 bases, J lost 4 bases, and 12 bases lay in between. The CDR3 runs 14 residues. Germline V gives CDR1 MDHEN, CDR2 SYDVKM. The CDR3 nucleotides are TGTGCCAGCAGTTTACAGGCCGGCCTGTACGAGCAGTACTTC. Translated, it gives CASSLQAGLYEQYF.

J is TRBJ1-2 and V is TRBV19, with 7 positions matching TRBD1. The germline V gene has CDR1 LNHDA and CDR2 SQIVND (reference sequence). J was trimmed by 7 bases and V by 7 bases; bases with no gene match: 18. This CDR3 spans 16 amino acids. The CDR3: CASTPSDRLFMTGYTF. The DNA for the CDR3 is TGTGCCAGTACCCCCTCGGACAGGCTCTTTATGACTGGCTACACCTTC.